Listed below are T cell receptor beta chains from one sample, sequenced in a study of blood T cell repertoires in COVID-19. Assay: immunoSEQ multiplex PCR; the TCRdb copy retains only in-frame clones and omits some. The data contain approximately 250,000 clones, roughly 86% of them seen just once; the ten biggest clones take up over 8%. Sequencing was carried out using peripheral blood. All receptors derive from a man aged 35 to 55 with active or convalescent COVID-19. Both conserved end residues are part of each CDR3. The D gene is left open where the match is weak. Not all rows give a size; the values are once, few, many and, for expanded clones, a class.

TRBV28	NA	NA	TRBJ2-2	TGTGCCAGCAGTCAAGGGGGTACGAACACCGGGGAGCTGTTTTTT	CASSQGGTNTGELFF
TRBV11-3	NA	NA	TRBJ2-5	TGTGCCAGCAGCTTAGGCAGCCAAGAGACCCAGTACTTC	CASSLGSQETQYF
TRBV4-2	once	NA	TRBJ1-6	TGTGCCAGCAGATCAGGGCATAATTCACCCCTCCACTTT	CASRSGHNSPLHF
TRBV9	NA	NA	TRBJ2-2	TGTGCCAGCAGCGTAGGAGGGGGAGTAACCGGGGAGCTGTTTTTT	CASSVGGGVTGELFF
TRBV7-2	NA	NA	TRBJ2-1	TGTGCCAGCAGCTTAGAGCCCCTAAATTACAATGAGCAGTTCTTC	CASSLEPLNYNEQFF
TRBV5-1	NA	NA	TRBJ1-1	TGCGCCAGCTCCTCCTTCGGGAACACTGAAGCTTTCTTT	CASSSFGNTEAFF
TRBV19	once	TRBD1	TRBJ1-5	TGTGCCAGTAGTACAGGGGGGACGGGCAATCAGCCCCAGCATTTT	CASSTGGTGNQPQHF
TRBV11-2	NA	NA	TRBJ1-2	TGTGCCAGCAGCTTAGACGAGGCTTCCTATGGCTACACCTTC	CASSLDEASYGYTF
TRBV5-1	NA	NA	TRBJ2-7	TGCGCCAGCAGCTTGAGAGGGTCCTACGAGCAGTACTTC	CASSLRGSYEQYF
TRBV5-1	NA	NA	TRBJ1-6	TGCGCCAGCAGCCCAGGATTTGGGCAATTCTATTCACCCCTCCACTTT	CASSPGFGQFYSPLHF
TRBV27	few	NA	TRBJ1-6	TGTGCCAGCAGTTTATTTGGGGAAGCGGTGTCACCCCTCCACTTT	CASSLFGEAVSPLHF
TRBV7-9	NA	TRBD1	TRBJ1-1	TGTGCCAGCAGCTTAGAAGAGGACAGGGCAACTTTCTTT	CASSLEEDRATFF
TRBV4-1	NA	TRBD1	TRBJ1-1	TGCGCCAGCAGCGAAGGGGGCTCGGTGGGAGCTTTCTTT	CASSEGGSVGAFF
TRBV7-2	NA	NA	TRBJ2-1	TGTGCCAGCAGCCTGGGCGGAGGGGGCGTAAACAATGAGCAGTTCTTC	CASSLGGGGVNNEQFF
TRBV29-1	once	NA	TRBJ1-1	TGCAGCACTGCGGGCTCCGGAGGGACTGAAGCTTTCTTT	CSTAGSGGTEAFF
TRBV4-2	NA	NA	TRBJ2-3	TGTGCCAGCAGCCAAGATCCGGACAGATCTAGCACAGATACGCAGTATTTT	CASSQDPDRSSTDTQYF
TRBV25-1	NA	TRBD1	TRBJ1-2	TGTGCCAGCAGTGAATGGGACAGGGAATATGGCTACACCTTC	CASSEWDREYGYTF
TRBV5-1	NA	NA	TRBJ2-3	TGCGCCAGCAGCTTGGGTTACGGGGATACGCAGTATTTT	CASSLGYGDTQYF
TRBV6-1	NA	NA	TRBJ1-3	TGTGCCAGCAGTGCAGCAGGGGCGGCTGGAAACACCATATATTTT	CASSAAGAAGNTIYF
TRBV10-3	NA	NA	TRBJ2-5	TGTGCCATCAGTGAGATGCTATCCCAAGAGACCCAGTACTTC	CAISEMLSQETQYF
TRBV6-6	NA	TRBD1	TRBJ1-4	TGTGCCAGCAGTACAGGGGGAAAACTGTTTTTT	CASSTGGKLFF
TRBV7-9	NA	NA	TRBJ2-1	TGTGCCAGCAGCTTGGCGGGTCCGTTGGGTGAGCAGTTCTTC	CASSLAGPLGEQFF
TRBV4-2	NA	TRBD2	TRBJ2-1	TGTGCCAGCAGCCAAGACCCTAGCGGGATCTACAATGAGCAGTTCTTC	CASSQDPSGIYNEQFF
TRBV7-3	NA	TRBD2	TRBJ2-3	TGTGCCAGCAGCCCGGGACTAGCGGGAGGCCAGGATACGCAGTATTTT	CASSPGLAGGQDTQYF
TRBV7-6	NA	NA	TRBJ2-3	TGTGCCAGCAGGTCGGGTGATACGCAGTATTTT	CASRSGDTQYF
TRBV18	NA	NA	TRBJ1-5	TGTGCCAGCTCGCTAGGACACCGTGACAATCAGCCCCAGCATTTT	CASSLGHRDNQPQHF
TRBV5-1	NA	TRBD1	TRBJ2-3	TGCGCCAGCAGCCGTCCAGGGACAGGAGCCACAGATACGCAGTATTTT	CASSRPGTGATDTQYF
TRBV7-6	NA	TRBD1	TRBJ2-7	TGTGCCAGCAGCCAACGCCCGGGACAGAGCTCCTACGAGCAGTACTTC	CASSQRPGQSSYEQYF
TRBV5-4	NA	TRBD1	TRBJ1-1	TGTGCCAGCAGCACAGGGGTGCAGAGGATGAACACTGAAGCTTTCTTT	CASSTGVQRMNTEAFF